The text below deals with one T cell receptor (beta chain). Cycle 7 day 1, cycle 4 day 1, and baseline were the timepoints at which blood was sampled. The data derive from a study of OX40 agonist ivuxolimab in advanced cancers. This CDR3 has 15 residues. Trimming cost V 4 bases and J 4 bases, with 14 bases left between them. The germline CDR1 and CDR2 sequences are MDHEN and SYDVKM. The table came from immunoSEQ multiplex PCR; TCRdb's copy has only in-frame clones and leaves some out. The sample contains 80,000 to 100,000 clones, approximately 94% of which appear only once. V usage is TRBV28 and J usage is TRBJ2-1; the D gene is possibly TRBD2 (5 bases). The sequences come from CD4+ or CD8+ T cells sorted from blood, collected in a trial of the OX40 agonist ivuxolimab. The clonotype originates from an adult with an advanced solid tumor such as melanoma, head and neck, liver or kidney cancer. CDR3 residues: CASSSAGGQYNEQFF. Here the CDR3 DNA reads TGTGCCAGCAGTTCTGCTGGAGGCCAATACAATGAGCAGTTCTTC.